The next 21 T cell receptor beta chains were all read from a single sample in a study of blood T cell repertoires in COVID-19 (dated by TCRdb to the early 2020s). Libraries were built with the immunoSEQ multiplex PCR assay. TCRdb took this table from immuneACCESS and kept in-frame rearrangements with V and J called. Such tables lack part of the clones; where checked against another copy, unresolved V genes explain under half of the gap, and the rest is unexplained. In this sample the table shows around 110,000 clones, around four fifths of which occur a single time. The ten largest clones represent 16% of the sample. The sample was peripheral blood. The origin of the receptors is a man aged 60 to 69 with active or convalescent COVID-19.

V is TRBV7-2 and J is TRBJ2-1, with 9 bases that match TRBD1. The V gene's germline CDR1 is SGHTA and CDR2 FQGNSA. The ends lost 5 bases at V and 10 bases at J; junction bases unmatched: 9. The CDR3 has 14 residues. This chain's CDR3 is CASSPEWTGEEQFF. CDR3 DNA: TGTGCCAGCAGCCCCGAATGGACAGGGGAGGAGCAGTTCTTC.

The V and J genes are TRBV6-6 and TRBJ1-1, with D hard to call. Per the germline V gene, CDR1 is MNHNY and CDR2 is SVGAGI (reference sequence). The CDR3 consists of 15 residues. The V end lost 0 bases, the J end lost 4 bases, and 12 bases lay between the germline ends. CDR3 sequence: CASSYSRVPGTEAFF. CDR3 in DNA: TGTGCCAGCAGTTACTCGAGGGTGCCCGGCACTGAAGCTTTCTTT.

V gene TRBV5-4 combines with J gene TRBJ1-6; TRBD1 might be the D (5 bases). The V and J ends lost 6 bases and 10 bases respectively, with 20 bases between them. Germline V lookup: CDR1 SGHNT, CDR2 YYREEE (reference sequence). CDR3 length: 15 amino acids. CDR3: CASTLGGNGGSPLHF. CDR3 coding DNA: TGTGCCAGCACCCTTGGGGGGAATGGCGGATCACCCCTCCACTTT. Drawing the rest from reference TRBV5-4 and TRBJ1-6, the complete variable domain is ETGVTQSPTHLIKTRGQQVTLRCSSQSGHNTVSWYQQALGQGPQFIFQYYREEENGRGNFPPRFSGLQFPNYSSELNVNALELDDSALYLCASTLGGNGGSPLHFGNGTRLTVT.

This chain joins TRBV18 and TRBJ1-4; 8 bases align to TRBD1. The CDR3 extends over 15 amino acids. Unmatched junction bases numbered 14, after V lost 6 bases and J lost 11 bases. Per germline, CDR1 KGHSH and CDR2 LQKENI. The CDR3 coding sequence is TGTGCCAGCTCCCCCCAGCCGACAGGGGAAGACAAACTGTTTTTT. It specifies CASSPQPTGEDKLFF. The full variable domain, in which reference TRBV18 and TRBJ1-4 provide the parts outside the CDR3, is NAGVMQNPRHLVRRRGQEARLRCSPMKGHSHVYWYRQLPEEGLKFMVYLQKENIIDESGMPKERFSAEFPKEGPSILRIQQVVRGDSAAYFCASSPQPTGEDKLFFGSGTQLSVL.

This chain connects TRBV11-1 to TRBJ1-1; D is uncertain. V shed 7 bases and J shed 0 bases, with 9 bases lying between them. The germline V gene has CDR1 SGHAT and CDR2 FQDESV (reference sequence). This CDR3 contains 13 residues. In nucleotides, the CDR3 is TGTGCCAGCACCCAGAGGTTGAACACTGAAGCTTTCTTT. This translates into CASTQRLNTEAFF.

This clone was found once. The V call is TRBV4-1, the J call TRBJ2-3; 7 bases agree with TRBD2. Trimming took 4 bases from V and 0 from J; bases not matched to a gene: 7. Germline V gives CDR1 MGHRA, CDR2 YSYEKL. The CDR3 is 16 residues long. The CDR3: CASSPNGGGSTDTQYF. Written as DNA, the CDR3 is TGCGCCAGCAGCCCCAATGGGGGGGGAAGCACAGATACGCAGTATTTT.

V and J are TRBV7-8 and TRBJ2-1; 12 positions agree with TRBD2. This CDR3 comprises 16 residues. V lost 3 bases and J lost 4; bases outside the gene matches: 4. Germline V gene data show CDR1 as SGHVS and CDR2 as FQNEAQ. The DNA of the CDR3 is TGTGCCAGCAGCTTCTTGACTAGCGGGAGTTACAATGAGCAGTTCTTC. Its protein is CASSFLTSGSYNEQFF.

This clone was counted once. The rearrangement uses TRBV19 and TRBJ2-5, with D possibly being TRBD1 (5 bases). In germline, CDR1 is LNHDA, CDR2 SQIVND (reference sequence). This CDR3 region has 13 residues. V was cut by 6 bases and J by 5 bases, with 13 bases left in between. The DNA of the CDR3 is TGTGCCAGTAGCCCAACCAGACAGGAGACCCAGTACTTC. Translation: CASSPTRQETQYF.

The chain carries TRBV24-1 and TRBJ1-1; D may be TRBD1 (5 bases). Germline CDR1 and CDR2: KGHDR and SFDVKD. Trimming cost V 3 bases and J 1 base, with 8 bases left between them. The CDR3 is made up of 14 amino acids. CDR3 sequence: CATSDRGRNTEAFF. DNA for the CDR3: TGTGCCACCAGTGATCGGGGGAGGAACACTGAAGCTTTCTTT.

A few counts support this clone. This rearrangement joins TRBV27 to TRBJ2-5, with 11 bases matching TRBD1. The CDR3 has 15 residues. Looked up from germline, CDR1 is MNHEY and CDR2 is SMNVEV (reference sequence). J lost 3 bases, V lost 4 bases, and 4 bases had no gene match. CDR3 loop: CASSSWDRGEETQYF. The CDR3, as DNA: TGTGCCAGCAGTTCCTGGGACAGGGGGGAAGAGACCCAGTACTTC.

This clone occurred once. The CDR3 here is CASSLSGGSADTQYF. As DNA, the CDR3 is TGTGCCAGCAGTTTAAGTGGCGGGAGCGCAGATACGCAGTATTTT. The V and J genes are TRBV28 and TRBJ2-3, with 7 bases matching TRBD2. J gave up 4 bases and V 2 bases, and 6 bases lay outside the gene matches. The CDR3 contains 15 residues. The germline CDR1 and CDR2 sequences are MDHEN and SYDVKM.

The chain combines TRBV9 with TRBJ1-4; possible D gene TRBD1, 5 bases. The V end was cut by 4 bases, the J end by 3 bases, with 13 bases between. In germline, CDR1 is SGDLS, CDR2 YYNGEE. The CDR3 covers 15 residues. CDR3 nucleotide sequence: TGTGCCAGCAGCCCCTATCCGGGGGCTAATGAAAAACTGTTTTTT. This encodes CASSPYPGANEKLFF.

The chain combines TRBV2 with TRBJ1-2, with D perhaps TRBD1 (5 bases). The CDR3 spans 11 residues. V gave up 6 bases and J gave up 8 bases, with 10 bases separating them. Germline V gene sequence: CDR1 SNHLY, CDR2 FYNNEI. The CDR3 spells CASRAGDGYTF. The CDR3, as DNA: TGTGCCAGCAGGGCGGGGGACGGCTACACCTTC.

The V and J genes are TRBV5-1 and TRBJ2-1; 9 nucleotides line up with TRBD2. The germline V gene encodes CDR1 SGHRS and CDR2 YFSETQ. After removal of 3 bases from V and 9 bases from J, the junction contained 10 bases not matched to a gene. The CDR3 has 15 amino acids. The CDR3 region has the DNA TGCGCCAGCAGCTGGGCTAGCGGGAAGGTCAGTGAGCAGTTCTTC. Its translation is CASSWASGKVSEQFF. The full variable domain, its missing parts supplied by reference TRBV5-1 and TRBJ2-1, is KAGVTQTPRYLIKTRGQQVTLSCSPISGHRSVSWYQQTPGQGLQFLFEYFSETQRNKGNFPGRFSGRQFSNSRSEMNVSTLELGDSALYLCASSWASGKVSEQFFGPGTRLTVL.

The genes are TRBV10-3 and TRBJ2-1, with D maybe TRBD1 (5 bases). V shed 6 bases and J shed 1 base, with 7 bases lying between them. This CDR3 comprises 13 residues. Germline assignment: CDR1 ENHRY and CDR2 SYGVKD. The CDR3 reads CAISRESYNEQFF. Written as DNA, the CDR3 is TGTGCCATCAGCAGGGAATCCTACAATGAGCAGTTCTTC.

The V and J genes are TRBV5-1 and TRBJ1-1; no definite D call. With 0 bases removed from V and 5 bases from J, the gap between germline ends came to 11 bases. Germline CDR1 reads SGHRS; CDR2 reads YFSETQ. The CDR3 runs to 14 residues. The CDR3 sequence is CASSLDGSGTEAFF. Here the CDR3 DNA reads TGCGCCAGCAGCTTGGACGGGAGTGGGACTGAAGCTTTCTTT.

The chain is built from TRBV6-5 and TRBJ1-4; TRBD1 matches at 10 bases. The CDR3 sequence is 14 residues long. V was clipped by 6 bases and J by 4 bases; unmatched bases: 2. Looked up from germline, CDR1 is MNHEY and CDR2 is SVGAGI. The CDR3 DNA reads TGTGCCAGCAGCCGGGACAGGGGTAATGAAAAACTGTTTTTT. Protein product: CASSRDRGNEKLFF.

The V gene is TRBV28, the J gene TRBJ1-4, with TRBD1 identical over 7 bases. The CDR3 is 14 amino acids. The J segment lost 7 bases and the V segment lost 7 bases, leaving 9 bases of the junction unmatched. Germline V lookup: CDR1 MDHEN, CDR2 SYDVKM. The CDR3, as DNA: TGTGCCAGCACTTCAGGAGGGGGCTTTGAAAAACTGTTTTTT. This sequence encodes CASTSGGGFEKLFF.

The genes are TRBV5-4 and TRBJ2-3; 8 bases are shared with TRBD2. There are 19 residues in the CDR3. J was trimmed by 0 bases and V by 4 bases; bases with no gene match: 16. Germline loops: CDR1 SGHNT, CDR2 YYREEE (reference sequence). The CDR3 protein is CASSIPGSSGTISTDTQYF. CDR3 bases: TGTGCCAGCAGCATCCCAGGGAGTAGCGGGACGATAAGCACAGATACGCAGTATTTT.

This clone has more than one count but fewer than ten. The gene calls are TRBV4-2 and TRBJ1-5; TRBD1 aligns across 10 bases. There are 16 residues in the CDR3. Germline V gene data show CDR1 as LGHNA and CDR2 as YNFKEQ. The junction had 5 bases not matched to a gene; V was cut back by 1 base and J by 5 bases. CDR3 in amino acids: CASSQAPGTGDQPQHF. The CDR3 DNA reads as TGTGCCAGCAGCCAAGCCCCCGGGACAGGGGATCAGCCCCAGCATTTT.

The rearrangement uses TRBV19 and TRBJ1-1; TRBD1 might be the D (6 bases). Per germline, CDR1 LNHDA and CDR2 SQIVND (reference sequence). The CDR3 has 12 amino acids. V lost 3 bases and J 11 bases, leaving 13 bases between the germline ends. CDR3 sequence (DNA): TGTGCCAGTAGTATCTCCAGGGGCGAGGCTTTCTTT. This translates into CASSISRGEAFF.